The table lists the clone carrying this T cell receptor (beta chain) with a few counts. Antigen: not known. The sample belongs to a study of early T cells in non-severe SARS-CoV-2 infection. As for the study in general: Sequencing of bulk RNA from unsorted whole blood was done, without chain pairing. Study-level results: In VDJdb matching, anti-spike CD8 responses were favored while private and CD4 specificities went missing.

Individual cDNA molecules carried attached unique molecular identifiers. TCRdb reanalysed the 5' RACE reads using MiXCR and keeps one entry per CDR3 protein. The table shows under 70,000 distinct CDR3 sequences, with roughly 5.7% occurring only once. The CDR3 loop spans 13 amino acids. Germline V lookup: CDR1 LGHNA, CDR2 YNFKEQ. Trimming pared 1 base from V and 6 bases from J, leaving 10 bases between. V usage is TRBV4-2 and J usage is TRBJ2-7; D is uncertain. The receptor was derived from an adult who was a healthcare worker with PCR-confirmed SARS-CoV-2 infection or an uninfected control (not recorded which). The material sequenced was whole blood, taken at baseline. This CDR3 is CASSQGDLVEQYF. CDR3 in DNA: TGTGCCAGCAGCCAAGGGGATCTGGTCGAGCAGTACTTC.